A selection of T cell receptor beta chains follows, all from one sample in a study of human T cells and chemical hapten exposure. TCRdb reprocessed the RACE reads via MiXCR and lists one record per CDR3 protein. The sample has 95,000 or so distinct CDR3 sequences, about 10% seen once. The sequencing here drew on whole blood, taken in connection with sensitization to the hapten diphenylcyclopropenone (DPC). The receptors shown here come from a middle-aged woman with alopecia areata. Some clones in this sample may be carry-over from other donors' samples. Both conserved end residues are part of each CDR3. Fields, in order: J gene, V gene, D gene, clone size, CDR3 protein, CDR3 DNA. The D gene is left open where the match is weak. Where a row states a size, it is once, few, many or the class of an expanded clone; other rows omit it.

j_gene: TRBJ2-3; v_gene: TRBV29-1; d_gene: TRBD2; abundance: NA; CDR3aa: CSAGGTRKDTDTQYF; CDR3nt: TGCAGCGCAGGCGGGACTAGGAAGGATACAGATACGCAGTATTTT
j_gene: TRBJ1-1; v_gene: TRBV29-1; d_gene: NA; abundance: NA; CDR3aa: CSVGEMNTEAFF; CDR3nt: TGCAGCGTTGGGGAGATGAACACTGAAGCTTTCTTT
j_gene: TRBJ2-7; v_gene: TRBV6-2/TRBV6-3; d_gene: NA; abundance: many; CDR3aa: CASSYSIPAASSYEQYF; CDR3nt: TGTGCCAGCAGTTACTCGATTCCAGCGGCCAGCTCCTACGAGCAGTACTTC
j_gene: TRBJ2-7; v_gene: TRBV20-1; d_gene: TRBD2; abundance: NA; CDR3aa: CSASGRSSYEQYF; CDR3nt: TGCAGTGCTAGCGGGAGGAGCTCCTACGAGCAGTACTTC
j_gene: TRBJ2-7; v_gene: TRBV7-2; d_gene: NA; abundance: NA; CDR3aa: CASSGTSFEQYF; CDR3nt: TGTGCCAGCAGCGGTACTAGTTTCGAGCAGTACTTC
j_gene: TRBJ2-2; v_gene: TRBV19; d_gene: NA; abundance: many; CDR3aa: CASRRGANTGELFF; CDR3nt: TGTGCCAGTAGACGGGGAGCGAACACCGGGGAGCTGTTTTTT
j_gene: TRBJ1-1; v_gene: TRBV3-1; d_gene: TRBD1; abundance: few; CDR3aa: CASSQGQGSSTEAFF; CDR3nt: TGTGCCAGCAGCCAAGGACAGGGCTCGAGCACTGAAGCTTTCTTT
j_gene: TRBJ2-5; v_gene: TRBV6-2/TRBV6-3; d_gene: TRBD1; abundance: few; CDR3aa: CASSPRQGLETQYF; CDR3nt: TGTGCCAGCAGTCCGAGACAGGGCCTAGAGACCCAGTACTTC
j_gene: TRBJ2-7; v_gene: TRBV29-1; d_gene: TRBD2; abundance: many; CDR3aa: CSVGTSGVYEQYF; CDR3nt: TGCAGCGTTGGAACTAGCGGGGTCTACGAGCAGTACTTC
j_gene: TRBJ2-5; v_gene: TRBV10-2; d_gene: NA; abundance: NA; CDR3aa: CASSVSGTQQETQYF; CDR3nt: TGCGCCAGCAGTGTGTCCGGGACGCAGCAAGAGACCCAGTACTTC
j_gene: TRBJ2-2; v_gene: TRBV28; d_gene: NA; abundance: many; CDR3aa: CASSPSGRNTGELFF; CDR3nt: TGTGCCAGCAGTCCATCGGGACGTAACACCGGGGAGCTGTTTTTT
j_gene: TRBJ1-1; v_gene: TRBV6-1; d_gene: NA; abundance: many; CDR3aa: CASSGASGAFF; CDR3nt: TGTGCCAGCAGTGGGGCCAGCGGTGCTTTCTTT
j_gene: TRBJ2-2; v_gene: TRBV4-3; d_gene: NA; abundance: NA; CDR3aa: CASSQVLWGRGGELFF; CDR3nt: TGCGCCAGCAGCCAAGTTTTGTGGGGGCGCGGCGGGGAGCTGTTTTTT
j_gene: TRBJ1-6; v_gene: TRBV27; d_gene: NA; abundance: NA; CDR3aa: CASSLNRDGSPLHF; CDR3nt: TGTGCCAGCAGTTTAAACAGGGATGGTTCACCCCTCCACTTT
j_gene: TRBJ2-3; v_gene: TRBV15; d_gene: NA; abundance: NA; CDR3aa: CATSRVARVGTDTQYF; CDR3nt: TGTGCCACCAGCAGAGTCGCCAGGGTGGGCACAGATACGCAGTATTTT
j_gene: TRBJ2-1; v_gene: TRBV5-1; d_gene: NA; abundance: NA; CDR3aa: CASSHPLGGIFFGQFF; CDR3nt: TGCGCCAGCAGCCACCCCTTGGGCGGGATATTCTTTGGGCAGTTCTTC
j_gene: TRBJ2-3; v_gene: TRBV28; d_gene: TRBD1; abundance: NA; CDR3aa: CASGGQGGTDTQYF; CDR3nt: TGTGCCAGCGGGGGACAGGGTGGCACAGATACGCAGTATTTT
j_gene: TRBJ1-1; v_gene: TRBV5-1; d_gene: TRBD1; abundance: many; CDR3aa: CASSPPGGMNTEAFF; CDR3nt: TGCGCCAGCAGCCCCCCAGGGGGCATGAACACTGAAGCTTTCTTT
j_gene: TRBJ2-1; v_gene: TRBV2; d_gene: NA; abundance: NA; CDR3aa: CASSDGGREQFF; CDR3nt: TGTGCCAGCAGTGACGGGGGACGGGAGCAGTTCTTC
j_gene: TRBJ2-1; v_gene: TRBV5-5; d_gene: TRBD2; abundance: NA; CDR3aa: CASSSQTSWNEQFF; CDR3nt: TGTGCCAGCAGCTCACAGACTAGCTGGAATGAGCAGTTCTTC
j_gene: TRBJ2-2; v_gene: TRBV19; d_gene: NA; abundance: few; CDR3aa: CAIRQGRNTGELFF; CDR3nt: TGTGCCATCAGGCAGGGGAGGAACACCGGGGAGCTGTTTTTT
j_gene: TRBJ1-1; v_gene: TRBV20-1; d_gene: NA; abundance: many; CDR3aa: CSAPGTFGTEAFF; CDR3nt: TGCAGTGCCCCCGGGACTTTCGGTACTGAAGCTTTCTTT
j_gene: TRBJ2-5; v_gene: TRBV10-3; d_gene: TRBD1; abundance: many; CDR3aa: CAIRGDRGETQYF; CDR3nt: TGTGCCATCAGAGGGGACAGAGGAGAGACCCAGTACTTC
j_gene: TRBJ1-4; v_gene: TRBV11-2; d_gene: NA; abundance: many; CDR3aa: CASSQTGTANEKLFF; CDR3nt: TGTGCCAGCAGCCAAACCGGGACGGCTAATGAAAAACTGTTTTTT
j_gene: TRBJ2-7; v_gene: TRBV7-2; d_gene: TRBD1; abundance: few; CDR3aa: CASSFDTGGEQYF; CDR3nt: TGTGCCAGCAGCTTCGACACAGGGGGCGAGCAGTACTTC
j_gene: TRBJ1-1; v_gene: TRBV20-1; d_gene: NA; abundance: NA; CDR3aa: CSARGGSVNTEAFF; CDR3nt: TGCAGTGCTAGAGGGGGGAGCGTAAACACTGAAGCTTTCTTT
j_gene: TRBJ2-2; v_gene: TRBV11-3; d_gene: NA; abundance: few; CDR3aa: CASSHGGANGELFF; CDR3nt: TGTGCCAGCAGCCATGGGGGGGCTAACGGGGAGCTGTTTTTT
j_gene: TRBJ1-3; v_gene: TRBV27; d_gene: NA; abundance: NA; CDR3aa: CASSQKSFGNTIYF; CDR3nt: TGTGCCAGCAGTCAAAAAAGCTTTGGAAACACCATATATTTT
j_gene: TRBJ2-3; v_gene: TRBV5-4; d_gene: TRBD2; abundance: NA; CDR3aa: CASSLFSGRTDTQYF; CDR3nt: TGTGCCAGCAGCTTGTTTAGCGGGAGAACAGATACGCAGTATTTT
j_gene: TRBJ2-7; v_gene: TRBV2; d_gene: TRBD2; abundance: few; CDR3aa: CASNFRTSGYEQYF; CDR3nt: TGTGCCAGCAATTTTAGGACTAGCGGATACGAGCAGTACTTC
j_gene: TRBJ1-4; v_gene: TRBV20-1; d_gene: NA; abundance: NA; CDR3aa: CSAGATNEKLFF; CDR3nt: TGCAGTGCGGGTGCAACTAATGAAAAACTGTTTTTT
j_gene: TRBJ2-1; v_gene: TRBV29-1; d_gene: TRBD2; abundance: few; CDR3aa: CSVHGEGEQFF; CDR3nt: TGCAGCGTGCATGGGGAGGGGGAGCAGTTCTTC
j_gene: TRBJ2-7; v_gene: TRBV3-1; d_gene: TRBD2; abundance: few; CDR3aa: CASSPGLAVAYEQYF; CDR3nt: TGTGCCAGCAGCCCCGGACTAGCCGTGGCGTACGAGCAGTACTTC
j_gene: TRBJ1-1; v_gene: TRBV6-2/TRBV6-3; d_gene: NA; abundance: few; CDR3aa: CASSSRQSPNTEAFF; CDR3nt: TGTGCCAGCAGTTCCCGACAGTCACCAAACACTGAAGCTTTCTTT
j_gene: TRBJ1-5; v_gene: TRBV28; d_gene: NA; abundance: few; CDR3aa: CASSFPGRGSQPQHF; CDR3nt: TGTGCCAGCAGTTTCCCCGGAAGAGGGAGTCAGCCCCAGCATTTT
j_gene: TRBJ2-1; v_gene: TRBV14; d_gene: NA; abundance: few; CDR3aa: CASSPLGPNRQFF; CDR3nt: TGTGCCAGCAGCCCCCTGGGGCCAAATAGGCAGTTCTTC
j_gene: TRBJ2-7; v_gene: TRBV14; d_gene: NA; abundance: few; CDR3aa: CASSQAPGETPTYEQYF; CDR3nt: TGTGCCAGCAGCCAAGCCCCCGGAGAAACCCCCACCTACGAGCAGTACTTC
j_gene: TRBJ2-3; v_gene: TRBV6-2/TRBV6-3; d_gene: TRBD2; abundance: many; CDR3aa: CASSYGTSGTDTQYF; CDR3nt: TGTGCCAGCAGTTATGGGACTAGCGGGACAGATACGCAGTATTTT
j_gene: TRBJ2-3; v_gene: TRBV20-1; d_gene: NA; abundance: NA; CDR3aa: CSAPHRAGIGGTQYF; CDR3nt: TGCAGTGCTCCTCATAGGGCCGGGATCGGGGGTACGCAGTATTTT
j_gene: TRBJ2-3; v_gene: TRBV11-2; d_gene: NA; abundance: few; CDR3aa: CASSLDPAPTDTQYF; CDR3nt: TGTGCCAGCAGCTTAGATCCGGCTCCCACAGATACGCAGTATTTT
j_gene: TRBJ2-3; v_gene: TRBV9; d_gene: NA; abundance: NA; CDR3aa: CASSAPVGVEQYF; CDR3nt: TGTGCCAGCAGCGCCCCAGTAGGGGTAGAGCAGTATTTT
j_gene: TRBJ1-6; v_gene: TRBV5-4; d_gene: NA; abundance: many; CDR3aa: CASSSTGAQSALHF; CDR3nt: TGTGCCAGCAGCTCGACCGGGGCCCAATCAGCCCTCCACTTT
j_gene: TRBJ1-1; v_gene: TRBV7-2; d_gene: NA; abundance: many; CDR3aa: CASSQQYTEAFF; CDR3nt: TGTGCCAGCAGCCAACAGTACACTGAAGCTTTCTTT